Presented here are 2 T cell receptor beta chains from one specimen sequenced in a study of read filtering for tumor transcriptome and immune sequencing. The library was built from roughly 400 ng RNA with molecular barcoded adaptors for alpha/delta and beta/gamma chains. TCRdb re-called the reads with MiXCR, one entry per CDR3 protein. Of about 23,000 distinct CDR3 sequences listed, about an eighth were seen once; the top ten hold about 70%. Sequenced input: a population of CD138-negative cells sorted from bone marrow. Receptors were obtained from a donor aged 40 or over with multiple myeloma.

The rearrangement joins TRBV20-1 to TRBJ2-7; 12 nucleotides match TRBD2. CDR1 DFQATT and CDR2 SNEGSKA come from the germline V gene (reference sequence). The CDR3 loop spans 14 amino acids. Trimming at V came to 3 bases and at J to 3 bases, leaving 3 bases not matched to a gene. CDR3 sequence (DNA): TGCAGTGCTAGTGAGACTAGCGGGAGCTACGAGCAGTACTTC. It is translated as CSASETSGSYEQYF.

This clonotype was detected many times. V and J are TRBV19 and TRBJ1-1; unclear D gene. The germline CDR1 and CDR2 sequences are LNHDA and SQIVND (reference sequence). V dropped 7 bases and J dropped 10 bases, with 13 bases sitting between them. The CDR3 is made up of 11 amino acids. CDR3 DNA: TGTGCCAGTACCCCAGGAAGCGGAGCTTTCTTT. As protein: CASTPGSGAFF. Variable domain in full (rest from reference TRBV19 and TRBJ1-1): DGGITQSPKYLFRKEGQNVTLSCEQNLNHDAMYWYRQDPGQGLRLIYYSQIVNDFQKGDIAEGYSVSREKKESFPLTVTSAQKNPTAFYLCASTPGSGAFFGQGTRLTVV.